These 7 T cell receptor beta chains came from one sample sequenced in a study of human T cells and chemical hapten exposure. TCRdb used MiXCR to reprocess the RACE reads, holding one entry per CDR3 protein. The top ten clones hold over 1.5% of a sample with some 54,000 distinct CDR3 sequences, around 10% of them seen once. Specified time point: patch test 2, 6 weeks after DPC sensitization. Treatment in this sample: therapeutic diphenylcyclopropenone sensitization with weekly scalp DPC. The specimen comprised whole blood, sampled in connection with sensitization to the hapten diphenylcyclopropenone (DPC). These receptors were collected from a woman aged 45-65 years with alopecia areata. Some clones in this sample may be carry-over from other donors' samples.

This clonotype showed up just a few times. V usage is TRBV5-5 and J usage is TRBJ2-3, with 8 bases aligning to TRBD1. V trimming: 3 bases; J trimming: 4 bases; junction bases outside the gene matches: 13. CDR3 size: 17 residues. CDR1 SGHKS and CDR2 YYEKEE come from the germline V gene (reference sequence). Here the CDR3 DNA reads TGTGCCAGCAGCTCCGGGTTTGGGCAGGGGGCTTCAGATACGCAGTATTTT. Its protein product is CASSSGFGQGASDTQYF.

This clonotype was recorded a few times. The chain links TRBV12-3 or TRBV12-4 to TRBJ2-1; 7 positions match TRBD2. The CDR3 is 17 residues long. Losses at the gene ends were 5 bases for V and 2 bases for J; bases not matched to a gene: 12. CDR3 sequence: CASSPPYGAGTYNEQFF. The CDR3 DNA is TGTGCCAGCAGTCCCCCGTATGGAGCGGGAACCTACAATGAGCAGTTCTTC.

This clonotype was counted only a few times. V and J are TRBV7-2 and TRBJ1-1; TRBD1 is a possible D gene (5 bases). Trimming removed 5 bases from V and 7 bases from J, with 14 bases in between. Germline values: CDR1 SGHTA, CDR2 FQGNSA. The CDR3 consists of 13 residues. This chain's CDR3 is CASSIDYRIEAFF. CDR3 bases: TGTGCCAGCAGCATCGACTACAGGATTGAAGCTTTCTTT. Based on the CDR3 plus reference TRBV7-2 and TRBJ1-1, the full variable domain is GAGVSQSPSNKVTEKGKDVELRCDPISGHTALYWYRQSLGQGLEFLIYFQGNSAPDKSGLPSDRFSAERTGGSVSTLTIQRTQQEDSAVYLCASSIDYRIEAFFGQGTRLTVV.

This CDR3 reads CASSQLAKFTGFSLEAFF. CDR3 nucleotide sequence: TGCGCCAGCAGCCAACTTGCTAAATTCACAGGTTTTAGTCTTGAAGCTTTCTTT. J is TRBJ1-1 and V is TRBV4-1, with TRBD1 as a possible D gene (5 bases). This CDR3 has 18 amino acids. Trimming took 2 bases from V and 7 from J, leaving 26 bases between them. Germline V gene sequence: CDR1 MGHRA, CDR2 YSYEKL.

The V and J genes are TRBV28 and TRBJ1-2, with D unresolved. Germline CDR1 is MDHEN and CDR2 is SYDVKM. Trimming took 9 bases from V and 4 from J, leaving 12 bases between them. The CDR3 contains 12 residues. CDR3 protein: CASTAQRYGYTF. In DNA form, the CDR3 reads TGTGCCAGTACCGCTCAGCGCTATGGCTACACCTTC.

This clonotype was picked up a small number of times. The rearrangement links TRBV11-2 to TRBJ1-4; D remains ambiguous. Germline values: CDR1 SGHAT, CDR2 FQNNGV. Trimming pared 5 bases from V and 0 bases from J, leaving 13 bases between. The CDR3 totals 16 residues. The CDR3 sequence: CASSPRADATNEKLFF. The CDR3 nucleotides are TGTGCCAGCAGCCCCCGGGCAGATGCAACTAATGAAAAACTGTTTTTT.

This clonotype occurred a few times. This chain joins TRBV7-2 and TRBJ2-1; the match to TRBD2 covers 11 bases. The junction had 6 bases not matched to a gene; V was cut back by 6 bases and J by 5 bases. The CDR3 is 15 amino acids. Germline V gene lookup returns CDR1 SGHTA and CDR2 FQGNSA. This CDR3 reads CASRATSGSNNEQFF. For the CDR3, the DNA is TGTGCCAGCAGGGCTACTAGCGGGAGCAACAATGAGCAGTTCTTC. Complete variable domain (other parts from reference TRBV7-2 and TRBJ2-1): GAGVSQSPSNKVTEKGKDVELRCDPISGHTALYWYRQSLGQGLEFLIYFQGNSAPDKSGLPSDRFSAERTGGSVSTLTIQRTQQEDSAVYLCASRATSGSNNEQFFGPGTRLTVL.